This paragraph reports one T cell receptor beta chain. These data come from a study of Ad26.COV2.S vaccination and SARS-CoV-2 variants. The table came from immunoSEQ multiplex PCR; TCRdb's copy has only in-frame clones and leaves some out. Of 400,000 to 450,000 clones listed, 80% to 95% are singletons. The germline gives CDR1 LGHNA, CDR2 YSLEER. This CDR3 region has 19 residues. Trimming at V came to 5 bases and at J to 3 bases, leaving 15 bases not matched to a gene. Treatment noted: some 19 received Ad26.COV2.S at low or high dose, single or two shots; about 5 received placebo; per-sample allocation not given. After the first vaccine or placebo injection, samples were drawn on day 63.

This TCR was sampled from a person aged 18-60 years who received the Ad26.COV2.S COVID-19 vaccine or a placebo. Here the sequenced sample was peripheral blood, taken in a trial of Ad26.COV2.S vaccine versus placebo. The chain recombines TRBV4-3 with TRBJ1-4; 10 bases match TRBD1. DNA for the CDR3: TGCGCCAGCAGCAACGACAGGGGGCCCGGTGTCTTCTCTAATGAAAAACTGTTTTTT. Translated, it gives CASSNDRGPGVFSNEKLFF.